Sequencing of this T cell receptor (beta chain) was carried out in a study of blood T cell repertoires in COVID-19 (dated by TCRdb to 2019 to 2021). Turning to the overall study: Samples covering the acute and convalescent phases of COVID-19 were provided by collaborators in the United States, Italy and Spain. The material from the prospective study consisted of cDNA or gDNA derived from T cells, B-cell-depleted T cells, or PBMCs. Subjects who had been exposed to COVID-19, were actively infected with it, or had recovered from it provided the deeply sampled blood TCRbeta repertoires that made up the dataset. The repertoires were released in a freely available public database intended as a resource for research on the immune response to SARS-CoV-2. Samples were obtained from the ongoing ImmuneRACE study (first 160 participants) and from about 1,300 subjects provided by 6 global collaborators. Nearly every sample came with metadata listing a de-identified subject ID, COVID-19 status, age in years and sex. Where available, HLA class I and class II types were taken from metadata supplied by the sample provider and were not determined by assay-based typing. General study outcomes and caveats: The amount of clinical and demographic metadata varied by source and participant and was provided uncurated.

Deletion took 4 bases off V and 7 bases off J, with a span of 5 bases between the germline ends. CDR1 and CDR2, looked up from the germline V gene, are WSHSY and SAAADI. The CDR3 starts with the cysteine, ends with the phenylalanine, and has 11 residues. The sequence is cut down to CDR3 DNA, 33 bases in frame from base 1. One collaborating source in Seattle enrolled patients while the patients were actively infected and followed the patients over time throughout the course of disease. Each collaborating institution followed its own protocols to collect whole blood in K2EDTA tubes. Collaborator samples were shipped for TCRbeta analysis as frozen whole blood, isolated PBMCs, or DNA extracted from either sample type. TCRbeta CDR3 regions were amplified from genomic DNA by means of the immunoSEQ Assay, a bias-controlled multiplex PCR. On the authors' methods: The number of nucleated cells in each sample was estimated by amplification of reference gene primers within the assay. To quantify the absolute abundance of each unique TCRbeta CDR3 rearrangement, sequence reads were collapsed and filtered. For each sample, productive Simpson clonality was calculated as the square root of Simpson's diversity index over productive rearrangements. As stored in TCRdb, this immuneACCESS dataset retains in-frame rearrangements with V and J assigned. A fraction of the clones does not appear; measured against another copy, unresolved V genes explain less than half of the discrepancy, and the remainder lacks a known reason. V, J and clone size were drawn from that table, and D and trimming were deduced from the DNA. For this sample the table gives approximately 97,000 clones, of which roughly 90% were detected only once. The top ten clones comprise 1.5% to 2% of the sample.

About this clone: What this receptor recognizes is not known. Per-base quality was not reported, and no clone a single base away is much larger than it.

This sequence was found in a woman aged 45-65 years with COVID-19, enrolled during active disease. Sequencing input: peripheral blood. Rearrangement joined TRBV10-2 to TRBJ2-1, with no confident D gene call. The CDR3 sequence is CASSAQNEQFF. The DNA sequence is given as TGCGCCAGCAGTGCTCAGAATGAGCAGTTCTTC.